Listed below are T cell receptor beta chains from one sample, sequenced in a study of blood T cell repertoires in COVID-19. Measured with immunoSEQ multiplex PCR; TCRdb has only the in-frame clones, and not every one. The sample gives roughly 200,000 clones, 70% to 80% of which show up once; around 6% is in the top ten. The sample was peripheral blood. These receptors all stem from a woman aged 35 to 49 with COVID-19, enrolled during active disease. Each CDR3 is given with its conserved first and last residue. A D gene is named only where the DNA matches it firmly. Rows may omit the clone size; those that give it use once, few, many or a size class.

CASGTSGANVLTF TGTGCCAGCGGGACTAGTGGGGCCAACGTCCTGACTTTC TRBJ2-6 few TRBD2 TRBV6-5
CASSLAGGGGRGGYTF TGTGCCAGCAGCTTAGCGGGCGGAGGGGGCAGGGGTGGCTACACCTTC TRBJ1-2 NA TRBD1 TRBV7-2
CASSFSPSSPRNEKLFF TGTGCCAGCAGTTTTAGCCCCAGTTCCCCCCGAAATGAAAAACTGTTTTTT TRBJ1-4 once NA TRBV27
CATLDRGNEKLFF TGTGCCACCTTAGACAGGGGGAATGAAAAACTGTTTTTT TRBJ1-4 NA TRBD1 TRBV10-3
CASSYGTDNQPQHF TGTGCCAGCAGTTACGGGACAGACAATCAGCCCCAGCATTTT TRBJ1-5 NA TRBD1 TRBV6-6
CASSRGQREDGYTF TGTGCCAGCAGCAGGGGACAGAGGGAGGATGGCTACACCTTC TRBJ1-2 NA TRBD1 TRBV5-4
CASSPSRSANEKLFF TGTGCCAGCTCACCATCTAGAAGTGCGAATGAAAAACTGTTTTTT TRBJ1-4 few NA TRBV18
CASSIGQGVSYNEQFF TGTGCCAGTAGTATAGGACAGGGAGTGTCCTACAATGAGCAGTTCTTC TRBJ2-1 few TRBD1 TRBV19
CASSGLTEHSPLHF TGTGCCAGCAGTGGTTTGACAGAGCATTCACCCCTCCACTTT TRBJ1-6 NA NA TRBV9
CASRPRTGSLIEQFF TGTGCCAGCAGACCTAGGACAGGGAGTTTGATTGAGCAGTTCTTC TRBJ2-1 once TRBD1 TRBV2
CASRRDYREDNEQFF TGTGCCAGCAGACGGGACTATAGGGAGGACAATGAGCAGTTCTTC TRBJ2-1 NA TRBD2 TRBV6-5
CASSPMDRQLEQYF TGTGCCAGTAGTCCTATGGACCGACAGCTCGAGCAGTACTTC TRBJ2-7 NA NA TRBV19
CASSSRPYEQYF TGTGCCAGCAGTAGCCGTCCGTACGAGCAGTACTTC TRBJ2-7 NA NA TRBV12-3/TRBV12-4
CASSSNPGQSYEQYF TGTGCCAGCAGCTCCAATCCGGGACAGTCCTACGAGCAGTACTTC TRBJ2-7 NA TRBD1 TRBV6-5
CAWRRTRPLGTGELFF TGTGCCTGGAGAAGGACAAGGCCCCTGGGTACCGGGGAGCTGTTTTTT TRBJ2-2 NA NA TRBV30
CASSLGSSSGNTIYF TGCGCCAGCAGCTTGGGGAGTAGCTCTGGAAACACCATATATTTT TRBJ1-3 NA NA TRBV5-1
CASSRAPGWTSGGYTDTQYF TGTGCCAGCAGCCGGGCCCCCGGTTGGACTAGCGGGGGGTACACAGATACGCAGTATTTT TRBJ2-3 NA TRBD2 TRBV3-1/TRBV3-2
CASSLGGGGYTF TGCGCCAGCAGCTTGGGGGGAGGCGGCTACACCTTC TRBJ1-2 NA NA TRBV5-1
CASSLAQGWNTEAFF TGTGCCAGCAGCTTAGCACAGGGGTGGAACACTGAAGCTTTCTTT TRBJ1-1 NA TRBD1 TRBV5-4
CAWSVTSGELFF TGTGCCTGGAGTGTAACATCCGGGGAGCTGTTTTTT TRBJ2-2 NA NA TRBV30
CASSLGSGTSPTDTQYF TGTGCCAGCAGCTTAGGATCCGGGACTAGTCCCACAGATACGCAGTATTTT TRBJ2-3 NA TRBD2 TRBV11-3
CASSFGQVTEAFF TGTGCCAGCAGTTTCGGCCAGGTCACTGAAGCTTTCTTT TRBJ1-1 few NA TRBV12-3/TRBV12-4